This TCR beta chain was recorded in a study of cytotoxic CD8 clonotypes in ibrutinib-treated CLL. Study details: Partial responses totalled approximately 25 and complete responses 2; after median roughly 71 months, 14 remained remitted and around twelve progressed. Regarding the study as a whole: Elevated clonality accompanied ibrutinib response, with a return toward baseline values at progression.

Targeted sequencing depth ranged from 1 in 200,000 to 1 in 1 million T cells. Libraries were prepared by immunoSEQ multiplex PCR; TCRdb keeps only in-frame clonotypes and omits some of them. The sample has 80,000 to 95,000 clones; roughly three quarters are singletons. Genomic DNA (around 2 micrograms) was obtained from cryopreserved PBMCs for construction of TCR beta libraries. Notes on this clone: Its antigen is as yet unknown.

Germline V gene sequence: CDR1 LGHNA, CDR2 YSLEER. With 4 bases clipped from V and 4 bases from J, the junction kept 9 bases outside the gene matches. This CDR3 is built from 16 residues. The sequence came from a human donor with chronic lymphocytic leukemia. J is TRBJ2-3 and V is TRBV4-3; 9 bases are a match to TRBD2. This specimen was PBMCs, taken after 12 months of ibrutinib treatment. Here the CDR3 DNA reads TGCGCCAGCAGCCCCCGGGTAGCGGGAGCGCCAGATACGCAGTATTTT. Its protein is CASSPRVAGAPDTQYF.